This T cell receptor beta chain is drawn from a study of early T cells in non-severe SARS-CoV-2 infection. This clonotype was counted many times. TCRdb passed the 5' RACE reads through MiXCR, listing each CDR3 protein once. Seen here are about 59,000 distinct CDR3 sequences, about 12% observed once, and the top ten hold 2.9%. V dropped 5 bases and J dropped 5; count of bases not matched to a gene: 3. Looked up from germline, CDR1 is MNHEY and CDR2 is SVGEGT. This CDR3 region has 13 residues. Sequencing was done on a sample of whole blood. The J gene is TRBJ1-5, the V gene TRBV6-2 or TRBV6-3, with 7 nucleotides matching TRBD1. This receptor was identified in an adult who was a healthcare worker with PCR-confirmed SARS-CoV-2 infection or an uninfected control (not recorded which). The CDR3 is CASSRGQYQPQHF. CDR3 in DNA: TGTGCCAGCAGTAGGGGACAGTATCAGCCCCAGCATTTT.